Below, 5 T cell receptor beta chains from the same sample are listed, as sequenced in a study of blood T cell repertoires in COVID-19. Only in-frame clones appear in the TCRdb table, and some are missing; sequencing was by immunoSEQ multiplex PCR. The sample has around 260,000 clones, less than 85% seen once. The sequenced material came from peripheral blood. The receptors derive from a man in his sixties who had recovered from COVID-19.

The chain uses TRBV3-1 (or the pseudogene TRBV3-2) and TRBJ2-3, with D possibly TRBD2 on 5 matching bases. Germline V gene lookup returns CDR1 LGHDT and CDR2 YNNKEL (reference sequence). The CDR3 spans 17 residues. Trimming removed 0 bases from V and 2 bases from J, with 15 bases in between. In nucleotides, the CDR3 is TGTGCCAGCAGCCAAGATCTTGTAAGCGGAAACACAGATACGCAGTATTTT. Its translation is CASSQDLVSGNTDTQYF.

The sample holds one count of this clone. The chain joins TRBV7-8 to TRBJ2-1; no definite D call. The V gene's germline CDR1 is SGHVS and CDR2 FQNEAQ. This CDR3 is 11 amino acids long. V was shortened by 4 bases and J by 14 bases, with 12 bases between the two germline ends. The CDR3 protein is CASSSRQMKFF. CDR3 DNA: TGTGCCAGCAGCTCAAGACAAATGAAGTTCTTC.

This clone was counted a few times. The CDR3 sequence is CASSFGGSGRDSEAFF. CDR3 bases: TGTGCCAGCAGTTTTGGTGGATCAGGCCGGGACAGTGAGGCTTTCTTT. The rearrangement joins TRBV27 to TRBJ1-1, with 7 bases identical to TRBD1. This CDR3 has 16 amino acids. Germline lookup yields CDR1 MNHEY and CDR2 SMNVEV (reference sequence). Trimming removed 3 bases from V and 11 bases from J; junction bases left unmatched: 18.

This chain links TRBV28 with TRBJ2-7, with TRBD1 matching over 10 bases. The CDR3 spans 15 residues. J was trimmed by 3 bases and V by 6 bases; bases with no gene match: 8. The germline V gene has CDR1 MDHEN and CDR2 SYDVKM. CDR3 DNA sequence: TGTGCCAGCAGGTTAGACAGGGGGCGAATCTACGAGCAGTACTTC. This sequence encodes CASRLDRGRIYEQYF.

The chain employs TRBV11-2 and TRBJ2-7; the D gene is possibly TRBD1 (6 bases). V was cut by 3 bases and J by 4 bases, with 10 bases left in between. In germline, CDR1 is SGHAT, CDR2 FQNNGV. This CDR3 spans 13 amino acids. The CDR3 spells CASSFGQGYEQYF. The CDR3 nucleotides read TGTGCCAGCAGCTTTGGGCAGGGGTACGAGCAGTACTTC.